The next 22 T cell receptor beta chains were all read from a single sample in a study of blood T cell repertoires in COVID-19. Using immunoSEQ multiplex PCR, the repertoire was profiled, and TCRdb retains in-frame clones only, with some absent. The repertoire holds a few hundred thousand clones, around 84% seen once, with 5% to 7.5% in the top ten. The sample was PBMCs or T cells enriched from blood (not recorded which). The receptors stem from a woman in her forties or fifties who had been exposed to COVID-19.

The chain has TRBV7-9 and TRBJ1-1; 9 bases are shared with TRBD1. With V trimmed by 5 bases and J by 7 bases, 11 bases remained unmatched. Germline assignment: CDR1 SEHNR and CDR2 FQNEAQ (reference sequence). The CDR3 length is 15 residues. Here the CDR3 reads CASSPGGDRVSEAFF. The CDR3 DNA follows: TGTGCCAGCAGCCCCGGGGGGGACAGGGTTAGTGAAGCTTTCTTT.

The chain couples TRBV28 to TRBJ2-1, with D possibly matching TRBD2 (5 bases). Germline lookup yields CDR1 MDHEN and CDR2 SYDVKM. There are 12 residues in the CDR3. With 7 bases removed from V and 2 bases from J, the gap between germline ends came to 6 bases. CDR3 amino acids: CASMTTYNEQFF. For the CDR3, the DNA is TGTGCCAGCATGACTACCTACAATGAGCAGTTCTTC.

This chain joins TRBV18 and TRBJ1-6; D gene unclear. Germline V gene sequence: CDR1 KGHSH, CDR2 LQKENI. The CDR3 spans 17 residues. V lost 6 bases to trimming and J lost 0 bases, with 15 bases between them. The CDR3 region is CASSRTVSSSYNSPLHF. CDR3 nucleotide sequence: TGTGCCAGCTCGCGCACGGTGTCTAGCTCCTATAATTCACCCCTCCACTTT.

The chain carries TRBV27 and TRBJ1-1; 7 positions match TRBD1. Trimming at V came to 6 bases and at J to 1 base, leaving 14 bases not matched to a gene. This CDR3 is built from 17 residues. The V gene's germline CDR1 is MNHEY and CDR2 SMNVEV (reference sequence). The CDR3 reads CASSPTQGQDQNTEAFF. CDR3 nucleotides: TGTGCCAGCAGCCCTACTCAAGGACAGGACCAGAACACTGAAGCTTTCTTT.

This chain links TRBV6-1 with TRBJ2-3; tentative D call: TRBD1 (5 bases). This CDR3 is built from 13 residues. Germline CDR1 and CDR2: MNHNS and SASEGT. Trimming left V 3 bases short and J 6 bases short, with 10 bases between. CDR3 nucleotide sequence: TGTGCCAGCAGTGATCCAGGGTCCGATACGCAGTATTTT. It yields the protein CASSDPGSDTQYF.

There are a few counts of this clone. The chain uses TRBV5-1 and TRBJ1-1; D uncertain. The CDR3 length is 14 residues. Germline V gene lookup returns CDR1 SGHRS and CDR2 YFSETQ. The V gene lost 2 bases and the J gene lost 5 bases, with 13 bases spanning the gap. In nucleotides, the CDR3 is TGCGCCAGCAGCTTATCCCTAGCCCTGACTGAAGCTTTCTTT. The encoded protein is CASSLSLALTEAFF.

The chain combines TRBV7-6 with TRBJ1-4, with a possible D match to TRBD1 (5 bases). Between the trimmed V and J ends, which lost 4 bases and 1 base, there was a span of 7 bases. The CDR3 length is 14 residues. The germline V gene encodes CDR1 SGHVS and CDR2 FNYEAQ. The CDR3 spells CASSSQGTNEKLFF. The CDR3 DNA reads as TGTGCCAGCAGCTCCCAGGGAACTAATGAAAAACTGTTTTTT.

The gene calls are TRBV6-5 and TRBJ2-1; possible D gene TRBD1, 6 bases. Germline assignment: CDR1 MNHEY and CDR2 SVGAGI. CDR3 size: 15 residues. Trimming shortened V by 4 bases and J by 7 bases, and 17 bases separated the two germline ends. The CDR3 DNA reads TGTGCCAGCAGTTTCCACCCCGACAGGCCAAATGAGCAGTTCTTC. This encodes CASSFHPDRPNEQFF.

The chain links TRBV27 to TRBJ1-2, with D tentatively TRBD1 (6 bases). CDR1 and CDR2 (germline): MNHEY, SMNVEV (reference sequence). V was shortened by 4 bases and J by 4 bases, with 19 bases between the two germline ends. The CDR3 is 16 residues long. The CDR3 loop reads CASSSGGGGLVYGYTF. For the CDR3, the DNA is TGTGCCAGCAGTTCGGGAGGCGGGGGGCTTGTCTATGGCTACACCTTC.

J is TRBJ1-1 and V is TRBV19; tentative D call: TRBD1 (5 bases). Trimming removed 6 bases at V and 5 bases at J, with 16 bases between. The germline V gene has CDR1 LNHDA and CDR2 SQIVND (reference sequence). There are 14 residues in the CDR3. The CDR3 DNA reads TGTGCCAGTAGATCCGGGGGAGGTGGAACTGAAGCTTTCTTT. Protein product: CASRSGGGGTEAFF.

The J gene is TRBJ1-2, the V gene TRBV19, with 7 bases identical to TRBD1. J gave up 7 bases and V 5 bases, and 1 base lay outside the gene matches. The CDR3 loop spans 11 amino acids. Germline CDR1 LNHDA, CDR2 SQIVND (reference sequence). CDR3 protein: CASSDRVGYTF. The CDR3 region has the DNA TGTGCCAGTAGTGACAGGGTTGGCTACACCTTC.

Concerning this clone: Other nucleotide sequences from this sample produce the same CDR3. The V gene is TRBV18, the J gene TRBJ2-5, with D possibly matching TRBD1 (5 bases). V gave up 6 bases and J gave up 2 bases, with 7 bases separating them. This CDR3 is 12 amino acids long. Per the germline V gene, CDR1 is KGHSH and CDR2 is LQKENI. The chain's CDR3 is CASSRTQETQYF. In DNA, the CDR3 is TGTGCCAGCTCCCGGACACAAGAGACCCAGTACTTC. Full variable domain (missing parts from reference TRBV18 and TRBJ2-5): NAGVMQNPRHLVRRRGQEARLRCSPMKGHSHVYWYRQLPEEGLKFMVYLQKENIIDESGMPKERFSAEFPKEGPSILRIQQVVRGDSAAYFCASSRTQETQYFGPGTRLLVL.

V usage is TRBV5-4 and J usage is TRBJ2-7, with D tentatively TRBD1 (6 bases). Germline V CDR1 and CDR2: SGHNT, YYREEE (reference sequence). The CDR3 is 15 residues long. The ends were cut back, 0 bases at V and 6 bases at J, with 16 bases in the middle. The CDR3 is CASSLAEGVTGEQYF. CDR3 nucleotide sequence: TGTGCCAGCAGCTTGGCCGAGGGGGTGACTGGCGAGCAGTACTTC.

The chain recombines TRBV5-1 with TRBJ2-1; 7 nucleotides agree with TRBD1. Trimming removed 2 bases from V and 8 bases from J; junction bases left unmatched: 1. Germline V lookup: CDR1 SGHRS, CDR2 YFSETQ. The CDR3 extends over 12 amino acids. CDR3 residues: CASSFTGDEQFF. The CDR3 region has the DNA TGCGCCAGCAGCTTCACAGGGGATGAGCAGTTCTTC.

The chain couples TRBV2 to TRBJ1-1; D may be TRBD1 (6 bases). This CDR3 spans 14 amino acids. Trimming left V 5 bases short and J 3 bases short, with 13 bases between. Germline CDR1 reads SNHLY; CDR2 reads FYNNEI. The CDR3 sequence is CASSPRGWYTEAFF. CDR3 bases: TGTGCCAGCAGTCCCAGGGGATGGTACACTGAAGCTTTCTTT.

This chain links TRBV12-3 or TRBV12-4 with TRBJ2-2; maybe TRBD1 (5 bases). The V and J ends lost 6 bases and 7 bases respectively, with 12 bases between them. The CDR3 runs to 13 residues. CDR3 region: CASSLSRGGELFF. The CDR3 coding sequence is TGTGCCAGCAGCCTATCTAGGGGCGGGGAGCTGTTTTTT.

The genes are TRBV29-1 and TRBJ1-2; possible D gene TRBD1, 6 bases. The CDR3 has 13 residues. The V gene's germline CDR1 is SQVTM and CDR2 ANQGSEA. Between the trimmed V and J ends, which lost 6 bases and 7 bases, there was a span of 18 bases. The CDR3 is CSVQSDGGLGYTF. DNA for the CDR3: TGCAGCGTCCAATCGGACGGGGGGCTTGGCTACACCTTC.

The chain has TRBV9 and TRBJ2-1; the match to TRBD2 covers 8 bases. In germline, CDR1 is SGDLS, CDR2 YYNGEE. J gave up 4 bases and V 4 bases, and 7 bases lay outside the gene matches. This CDR3 is built from 15 residues. DNA for the CDR3: TGTGCCAGCAGCCCCGGGGGGGGTGGGTACAATGAGCAGTTCTTC. It encodes CASSPGGGGYNEQFF. Supplemented by reference TRBV9 and TRBJ2-1, the full variable domain reads DSGVTQTPKHLITATGQRVTLRCSPRSGDLSVYWYQQSLDQGLQFLIQYYNGEERAKGNILERFSAQQFPDLHSELNLSSLELGDSALYFCASSPGGGGYNEQFFGPGTRLTVL.

Note on this clone: This CDR3 is also generated by other DNA sequences in the sample. J is TRBJ1-1 and V is TRBV27; D is uncertain. The ends were cut back, 3 bases at V and 5 bases at J, with 7 bases in the middle. Germline CDR1 and CDR2: MNHEY and SMNVEV (reference sequence). The CDR3 covers 12 residues. CDR3 residues: CASSFRGTEAFF. For the CDR3, the DNA is TGTGCCAGCAGTTTCAGAGGGACTGAAGCTTTCTTT.

The V call is TRBV6-2 or TRBV6-3, the J call TRBJ2-1; the match to TRBD1 covers 8 bases. V was clipped by 6 bases and J by 9 bases; unmatched bases: 7. In germline, CDR1 is MNHEY, CDR2 SVGEGT. CDR3 length: 13 amino acids. DNA of the CDR3: TGTGCCAGCAGCGATCCTGACAGGGGTGAGCAGTTCTTC. Protein sequence: CASSDPDRGEQFF.

The genes are TRBV5-1 and TRBJ2-1; D may be TRBD1 (7 bases). V was cut by 5 bases and J by 1 base, with 16 bases left in between. In germline, CDR1 is SGHRS, CDR2 YFSETQ. This CDR3 contains 16 residues. The CDR3 sequence is CASREDPGGSYNEQFF. DNA of the CDR3: TGCGCCAGCAGAGAGGATCCAGGGGGGTCCTACAATGAGCAGTTCTTC.

DNA of the CDR3: TGCGCCAGCAGCTCAAACAGGTTGGACTATGGCTACACCTTC. Residues: CASSSNRLDYGYTF. The chain joins TRBV5-1 to TRBJ1-2, with D perhaps TRBD1 (5 bases). CDR1 is SGHRS, CDR2 YFSETQ, per germline. This CDR3 is built from 14 residues. V lost 3 bases, J lost 3 bases, and 12 bases lay in between.